The 32 T cell receptor beta chains below come from one sample, sequenced in a study of shared T cell receptors in the human thymus. TCRdb's copy holds only in-frame clones and misses some; the assay was immunoSEQ multiplex PCR. This sample yields under 700,000 clones, of which 78% are seen a single time; less than 0.015% belongs to the top ten. This sample also appeared in a second study, on human thymus T cells.

The sequenced sample consisted of thymocytes. The receptors originated from a boy younger than two with a congenital heart defect.

The genes are TRBV27 and TRBJ2-7; weak D call: TRBD2 (5 bases). The V and J ends lost 2 bases and 5 bases respectively, with 19 bases between them. The CDR3 is 16 amino acids. From germline, CDR1 is MNHEY and CDR2 SMNVEV (reference sequence). This CDR3 reads CASSLERAASRDEQYF. CDR3 DNA sequence: TGTGCCAGCAGTTTAGAGAGGGCAGCCTCGAGGGACGAGCAGTACTTC.

This chain connects TRBV25-1 to TRBJ2-3; 9 bases fit TRBD1. Germline trimming cut 6 bases from V and 1 base from J; bases unmatched to any gene: 5. Germline CDR1 is MGHDK and CDR2 is SYGVNS. This CDR3 is 15 amino acids long. Here the CDR3 reads CASSPRDRGTDTQYF. The CDR3 region has the DNA TGTGCCAGCAGCCCCCGGGACAGGGGCACAGATACGCAGTATTTT.

V is TRBV6-6 and J is TRBJ1-5, with TRBD1 matching over 7 bases. CDR3 size: 15 residues. The germline gives CDR1 MNHNY, CDR2 SVGAGI (reference sequence). Trimming cost V 4 bases and J 3 bases; bases outside gene matches: 6. CDR3 in amino acids: CASSSPGTANQPQHF. The CDR3 coding sequence is TGTGCCAGCAGTTCCCCCGGGACAGCCAATCAGCCCCAGCATTTT.

The gene calls are TRBV12-5 and TRBJ2-3; 9 bases map to TRBD2. V lost 0 bases to trimming and J lost 4 bases; unmatched junction nucleotides: 8. The germline CDR1 and CDR2 sequences are LGHNT and FRNRAP. This CDR3 comprises 17 residues. CDR3 residues: CASGLVRGGRAADTQYF. CDR3 nucleotides: TGTGCTAGTGGTTTGGTACGGGGCGGGAGGGCCGCAGATACGCAGTATTTT.

This clone was detected a few times. The chain joins TRBV25-1 to TRBJ2-1, with 7 nucleotides matching TRBD2. This CDR3 comprises 13 residues. CDR1 MGHDK and CDR2 SYGVNS come from the germline V gene. Trimming at V came to 8 bases and at J to 8 bases, leaving 9 bases not matched to a gene. CDR3 region: CASGPGTTDEQFF. The CDR3 coding sequence is TGTGCCAGCGGGCCCGGGACTACTGATGAGCAGTTCTTC.

The chain is built from TRBV14 and TRBJ1-2; the D gene is possibly TRBD1 (6 bases). With 1 base removed from V and 0 bases from J, the gap between germline ends came to 6 bases. CDR1 and CDR2 from the germline V gene are SGHDN and FVKESK. The CDR3 spans 14 residues. The CDR3 DNA reads as TGTGCCAGCAGCCAAGGACAGGCTAACTATGGCTACACCTTC. Translated, it gives CASSQGQANYGYTF.

The chain is built from TRBV6-1 and TRBJ1-2; D call uncertain. V lost 5 bases and J lost 8, with 12 bases in between. This CDR3 spans 12 amino acids. Looked up from germline, CDR1 is MNHNS and CDR2 is SASEGT. The CDR3 nucleotides are TGTGCCAGCAGTCTAGCATTAGTGGGCTACACCTTC. This sequence encodes CASSLALVGYTF.

This chain links TRBV7-2 with TRBJ2-3; 15 positions agree with TRBD2. Per the germline V gene, CDR1 is SGHTA and CDR2 is FQGNSA. V was clipped by 5 bases and J by 2 bases; unmatched bases: 5. The CDR3 has 17 residues. The CDR3 coding sequence is TGTGCCAGCAGCCCCGGACTAGCGGGAGGGGACACAGATACGCAGTATTTT. It is translated as CASSPGLAGGDTDTQYF.

The chain uses TRBV9 and TRBJ1-4; 9 bases match TRBD1. With V trimmed by 0 bases and J by 2 bases, 5 bases remained unmatched. Germline values: CDR1 SGDLS, CDR2 YYNGEE. This CDR3 has 17 amino acids. CDR3 loop: CASSVEDRGRTNEKLFF. The CDR3 DNA is TGTGCCAGCAGCGTAGAGGACAGGGGTCGGACTAATGAAAAACTGTTTTTT.

The gene calls are TRBV12-5 and TRBJ1-1; TRBD1 matches 10 bases. The CDR3 totals 14 residues. Per germline, CDR1 LGHNT and CDR2 FRNRAP. J lost 1 base, V lost 9 bases, and 5 bases had no gene match. The CDR3 DNA is TGTGCTAGCAGGGGACAGGGGCCGAACACTGAAGCTTTCTTT. Residues: CASRGQGPNTEAFF.

CDR3 coding DNA: TGTGCCAGCAGCTTAGTGGAGGGGCGGGGAACTAGCGGGACTTACGAGCAGTACTTC. Translated: CASSLVEGRGTSGTYEQYF. This sequence joins TRBV11-2 and TRBJ2-7; TRBD2 matches at 10 bases. CDR1 is SGHAT and CDR2 is FQNNGV in the germline V gene. The CDR3 is 19 residues long. V was pared by 1 base and J by 4 bases, with 16 bases of the junction left unmatched.

The rearrangement uses TRBV9 and TRBJ2-1; tentatively, D is TRBD2 (7 bases). The V and J ends lost 0 bases and 4 bases respectively, with 14 bases between them. Germline V lookup: CDR1 SGDLS, CDR2 YYNGEE. This CDR3 is built from 16 residues. CDR3 coding DNA: TGTGCCAGCAGCGTAGAGGCGGGGGCTTCTTACAATGAGCAGTTCTTC. This encodes CASSVEAGASYNEQFF. The entire variable domain, with the rest obtained from reference TRBV9 and TRBJ2-1, is as follows: DSGVTQTPKHLITATGQRVTLRCSPRSGDLSVYWYQQSLDQGLQFLIQYYNGEERAKGNILERFSAQQFPDLHSELNLSSLELGDSALYFCASSVEAGASYNEQFFGPGTRLTVL.

CDR3 amino acids: CASSSLPNRVQETQYF. For the CDR3, the DNA is TGTGCCAGCAGTTCCCTACCGAACAGGGTCCAAGAGACCCAGTACTTC. The gene calls are TRBV6-5 and TRBJ2-5; D might be TRBD1 (6 bases). The V end lost 4 bases, the J end lost 1 base, and 16 bases lay between the germline ends. Per the germline V gene, CDR1 is MNHEY and CDR2 is SVGAGI. CDR3 length: 16 residues.

The rearrangement uses TRBV30 and TRBJ1-2, with D perhaps matching TRBD1 (5 bases). Germline CDR1 GTSNPN, CDR2 SVGIG (reference sequence). V lost 5 bases to trimming and J lost 6 bases, with 16 bases between them. The CDR3 runs 13 residues. The CDR3 DNA sequence: TGTGCCTGGCCCCCCGGAGGGGCGGATGGCTACACCTTC. It translates to CAWPPGGADGYTF. Looking up the rest from reference TRBV30 and TRBJ1-2 gives the full variable domain: SQTIHQWPATLVQPVGSPLSLECTVEGTSNPNLYWYRQAAGRGLQLLFYSVGIGQISSEVPQNLSASRPQDRQFILSSKKLLLSDSGFYLCAWPPGGADGYTFGSGTRLTVV.

This chain links TRBV12-5 with TRBJ2-5; 14 bases agree with TRBD2. V shed 0 bases and J 5 bases; nucleotides not matched to a gene: 11. CDR1 is LGHNT and CDR2 is FRNRAP in the germline V gene. CDR3 length: 19 residues. The CDR3 reads CASGLVGTSGSQLWETQYF. The CDR3 DNA reads as TGTGCTAGTGGTTTGGTAGGGACTAGCGGGAGTCAGCTGTGGGAGACCCAGTACTTC.

With regard to this clone: Distinct nucleotide sequences in the sample also encode this CDR3. V is TRBV5-6 and J is TRBJ2-7; D perhaps matches TRBD1 (6 bases). With 4 bases removed from V and 1 base from J, the gap between germline ends came to 9 bases. Germline V gene lookup returns CDR1 SGHDT and CDR2 YYEEEE. This CDR3 spans 13 amino acids. CDR3 DNA: TGTGCCAGCAGCCCACAGGGATCCTACGAGCAGTACTTC. Residues: CASSPQGSYEQYF.

In its sample, this clone was seen a few times. The J gene is TRBJ2-1, the V gene TRBV29-1, with TRBD2 identical over 8 bases. V shed 4 bases, J shed 3 bases, and the junction held 5 bases outside the gene matches. Germline-derived CDR1 and CDR2 are SQVTM and ANQGSEA. The CDR3 totals 14 residues. CDR3 in amino acids: CSVGVGRDYNEQFF. The CDR3 DNA is TGCAGCGTTGGAGTCGGGAGGGACTACAATGAGCAGTTCTTC.

This rearrangement joins TRBV7-8 to TRBJ2-5; 9 bases fit TRBD2. Trimming at V came to 5 bases and at J to 2 bases, leaving 9 bases not matched to a gene. Germline V CDR1 and CDR2: SGHVS, FQNEAQ. The length of the CDR3 is 16 residues. The CDR3 DNA reads as TGTGCCAGCAGCCACCAAGGCGGGAGGGGGCAAGAGACCCAGTACTTC. This codes for CASSHQGGRGQETQYF.

The table lists this clone with a few counts. The chain has TRBV11-2 and TRBJ2-7; 7 nucleotides agree with TRBD2. This CDR3 has 17 residues. J gave up 0 bases and V 0 bases, and 8 bases lay outside the gene matches. CDR1 and CDR2 (germline): SGHAT, FQNNGV. In DNA form, the CDR3 reads TGTGCCAGCAGCTTAGATTACGCGGGGGAGCCCTCCTACGAGCAGTACTTC. Encoded protein: CASSLDYAGEPSYEQYF.

This rearrangement joins TRBV7-8 to TRBJ2-1; the match to TRBD2 covers 7 bases. CDR1 and CDR2 (germline): SGHVS, FQNEAQ. Unmatched junction bases numbered 6, after V lost 4 bases and J lost 0 bases. CDR3 length: 16 residues. The chain's CDR3 is CASSSKRDHSYNEQFF. For the CDR3, the DNA is TGTGCCAGCAGCTCGAAGCGGGACCACTCCTACAATGAGCAGTTCTTC. The whole variable domain, remainder taken from reference TRBV7-8 and TRBJ2-1, is GAGVSQSPRYKVAKRGQDVALRCDPISGHVSLFWYQQALGQGPEFLTYFQNEAQLDKSGLPSDRFFAERPEGSVSTLKIQRTQQEDSAVYLCASSSKRDHSYNEQFFGPGTRLTVL.

The chain employs TRBV6-4 and TRBJ1-1; 7 bases match TRBD1. The CDR3 is 13 residues long. Germline V lookup: CDR1 MRHNA, CDR2 SNTAGT. V dropped 6 bases and J dropped 9; count of bases not matched to a gene: 10. The CDR3 here is CASSASTGTKAFF. DNA of the CDR3: TGTGCCAGCAGCGCGTCGACAGGGACCAAAGCTTTCTTT.

The rearrangement uses TRBV29-1 and TRBJ2-7; D unresolved. The germline V and J ends were trimmed by 3 bases and 0 bases, with 15 bases remaining between them. CDR3 size: 15 residues. Germline CDR1 SQVTM, CDR2 ANQGSEA. The CDR3 DNA reads TGCAGCGTTGAGAAGGCAGGCCCTAACTCCTACGAGCAGTACTTC. Its protein is CSVEKAGPNSYEQYF.

CDR3 bases: TGTGCCTGGAGTGGGTTTGTCGGCGGGGGCTATAGCAATCAGCCCCAGCATTTT. This codes for CAWSGFVGGGYSNQPQHF. The chain has TRBV30 and TRBJ1-5; perhaps TRBD1 as D (6 bases). Germline CDR1 is GTSNPN and CDR2 is SVGIG (reference sequence). Trimming left V 1 base short and J 0 bases short, with 19 bases between. The CDR3 is 18 amino acids.

The chain carries TRBV6-5 and TRBJ2-7; 10 positions agree with TRBD2. Germline CDR1 MNHEY, CDR2 SVGAGI. With V trimmed by 2 bases and J by 4 bases, 5 bases remained unmatched. This CDR3 has 15 amino acids. DNA of the CDR3: TGTGCCAGCAGTTACCTAGCGGGAGCGGGGTACGAGCAGTACTTC. Its translation: CASSYLAGAGYEQYF.

V is TRBV5-1 and J is TRBJ2-5; 7 positions match TRBD1. Germline CDR1 and CDR2: SGHRS and YFSETQ. Trimming took 3 bases from V and 3 from J; bases not matched to a gene: 5. The CDR3 spans 14 residues. The CDR3 loop reads CASSSTGTEETQYF. In nucleotides, the CDR3 is TGCGCCAGCAGCTCAACCGGGACAGAAGAGACCCAGTACTTC. The whole variable domain, filled in from reference TRBV5-1 and TRBJ2-5, reads KAGVTQTPRYLIKTRGQQVTLSCSPISGHRSVSWYQQTPGQGLQFLFEYFSETQRNKGNFPGRFSGRQFSNSRSEMNVSTLELGDSALYLCASSSTGTEETQYFGPGTRLLVL.

This clone was seen just once. V and J are TRBV9 and TRBJ2-1; 9 bases align to TRBD1. After removal of 4 bases from V and 4 bases from J, the junction contained 9 bases not matched to a gene. Germline CDR1 SGDLS, CDR2 YYNGEE. There are 16 residues in the CDR3. The CDR3 here is CASSLDGTGFYNEQFF. Written as DNA, the CDR3 is TGTGCCAGCAGCCTTGACGGGACAGGGTTTTACAATGAGCAGTTCTTC.

The chain recombines TRBV15 with TRBJ2-3; 10 bases agree with TRBD2. From germline, CDR1 is LNHNV and CDR2 YYDKDF (reference sequence). J was trimmed by 3 bases and V by 0 bases; bases with no gene match: 3. This CDR3 region has 16 residues. CDR3 in DNA: TGTGCCACCAGCAGAGAACTAGCGGGACTGACAGATACGCAGTATTTT. Residues: CATSRELAGLTDTQYF. Filled out from reference TRBV15 and TRBJ2-3, the complete variable domain reads DAMVIQNPRYQVTQFGKPVTLSCSQTLNHNVMYWYQQKSSQAPKLLFHYYDKDFNNEADTPDNFQSRRPNTSFCFLDIRSPGLGDTAMYLCATSRELAGLTDTQYFGPGTRLTVL.

The chain combines TRBV7-9 with TRBJ2-5, with a tentative D call TRBD2 (5 bases). Germline CDR1 SEHNR, CDR2 FQNEAQ (reference sequence). The CDR3 spans 14 residues. V was pared by 3 bases and J by 3 bases, with 11 bases between. The CDR3 sequence: CASSFALEEETQYF. Written as DNA, the CDR3 is TGTGCCAGCAGCTTCGCACTAGAAGAAGAGACCCAGTACTTC.

This clone appeared a few times. The chain is built from TRBV11-3 and TRBJ2-5; unclear D gene. Trimming took 4 bases from V and 3 from J, leaving 6 bases between them. CDR3 length: 12 amino acids. Germline CDR1 is SGHNT and CDR2 is YENEEA. The CDR3 region is CASSSVEETQYF. The CDR3 DNA follows: TGTGCCAGCAGCTCGGTCGAAGAGACCCAGTACTTC.

The chain links TRBV4-3 to TRBJ1-5; no clear D. The V gene's germline CDR1 is LGHNA and CDR2 YSLEER. The CDR3 spans 16 residues. Deletions cut 0 bases from V and 4 bases from J, with 13 bases between. The CDR3 is CASSQDRASGNQPQHF. The CDR3 coding sequence is TGCGCCAGCAGCCAAGATCGTGCGTCGGGGAATCAGCCCCAGCATTTT.

The chain employs TRBV19 and TRBJ1-5; 7 nucleotides line up with TRBD1. Germline V lookup: CDR1 LNHDA, CDR2 SQIVND (reference sequence). Germline trimming cut 8 bases from V and 3 bases from J; bases unmatched to any gene: 22. The CDR3 spans 19 residues. The CDR3, as DNA: TGTGCCAGTTTCGCAGGGGGTGGGGGCAACCTGGGCCTCAATCAGCCCCAGCATTTT. Translated, it gives CASFAGGGGNLGLNQPQHF.

This clone was recorded once. This chain uses TRBV7-9 with TRBJ2-1; D is possibly TRBD1 (6 bases). The germline V gene encodes CDR1 SEHNR and CDR2 FQNEAQ (reference sequence). The CDR3 has 10 residues. V was pared by 10 bases and J by 10 bases, with 11 bases between. The CDR3: CATTGKEQFF. The CDR3 DNA is TGTGCCACAACAGGGAAGGAGCAGTTCTTC.